Included here is one TCR beta chain sequence, with context. Using immunoSEQ multiplex PCR, the repertoire was profiled, and TCRdb retains in-frame clones only, with some absent. The sample includes a few hundred thousand clones, about 95% of them seen just once. These data are taken from a study of shared clonotypes between healthy human individuals. Terminally differentiated effector memory CD45RA+ cells were left out of the naive CD8 fraction, which was CD45RO-negative and positively selected for CCR7. This CDR3 region has 18 residues. Germline values: CDR1 SGHTA, CDR2 FQGNSA. The V end was cut by 3 bases, the J end by 0 bases, with 17 bases between.

The rearrangement uses TRBV7-2 and TRBJ2-2; D not resolved. This TCR came from a woman in her thirties in good health. Sample: naive CD8+ T cells sorted from blood. The CDR3, as DNA: TGTGCCAGCAGCTTCCCCTTGATGGGCGGAACGAACACCGGGGAGCTGTTTTTT. Translated, it gives CASSFPLMGGTNTGELFF. Drawing the rest from reference TRBV7-2 and TRBJ2-2, the complete variable domain is GAGVSQSPSNKVTEKGKDVELRCDPISGHTALYWYRQSLGQGLEFLIYFQGNSAPDKSGLPSDRFSAERTGGSVSTLTIQRTQQEDSAVYLCASSFPLMGGTNTGELFFGEGSRLTVL.